Below are 27 T cell receptor beta chains sequenced from a single sample in a study of T-cell memory formation after mild COVID-19 (dated by TCRdb to the early 2020s). Preparation of the library involved 5' RACE. Sequencing instrument: Illumina NovaSeq 6000. TCRdb's own reprocessing of the public reads used fastp at Q25 and MiXCR and kept productive beta chains. CDR3 protein duplicates are merged, each entry listing the most common genes and DNA. Counted in this sample were roughly 110,000 distinct CDR3 sequences; 13% to 15% of them appeared once. The leading ten clones occupy around 43% of the sample. The material sequenced was PBMCs or a T cell subset sorted from them (not recorded which). These receptors originate from a man aged 18 to 29 who had mild COVID-19 (a few samples of this study predate the infection). The sample titles of this study are shuffled in the database, so cell type and time point are left out; the donor was told from shared clones.

The rearrangement links TRBV12-5 to TRBJ1-1, with a weak D call TRBD1 (6 bases). Germline CDR1 and CDR2: LGHNT and FRNRAP. The CDR3 is 13 residues long. Trimming took 2 bases from V and 4 from J, leaving 8 bases between them. The CDR3 nucleotides read TGTGCTAGTGGTTTGTCGACAGGCACTGAAGCTTTCTTT. This gives the protein CASGLSTGTEAFF.

This clonotype was counted a few times. The chain links TRBV7-8 to TRBJ2-7; the D is unclear. The CDR3 has 14 amino acids. Trimming removed 1 base from V and 4 bases from J, with 11 bases in between. Germline lookup yields CDR1 SGHVS and CDR2 FQNEAQ. The CDR3 nucleotides are TGTGCCAGCAGCTTAGGTTCGCGGATGTACGAGCAGTACGTC. This codes for CASSLGSRMYEQYV.

This clonotype occurred a few times. V usage is TRBV14 and J usage is TRBJ1-2, with 8 bases that match TRBD1. Germline V lookup: CDR1 SGHDN, CDR2 FVKESK. With 0 bases clipped from V and 7 bases from J, the junction kept 10 bases outside the gene matches. The CDR3 loop spans 16 amino acids. CDR3 amino acids: CASSQDRFQGALGYTF. As DNA, the CDR3 is TGTGCCAGCAGCCAAGACCGGTTTCAGGGGGCGCTTGGCTACACCTTC.

Points on this clonotype: A junction end diverges from the germline sequence, so it may reflect a read error. The chain uses TRBV6-5 and TRBJ2-5, with D perhaps assigned TRBD1 or TRBD2 (6 bases each). This CDR3 contains 17 residues. The germline gives CDR1 MNHEY, CDR2 SVGAGI. DNA of the CDR3: TGTGACAGCAGTTACACGTACCTAGGAGGGGGCCAAGAGACCCAGTACTTC. Its translation: CDSSYTYLGGGQETQYF.

This clonotype was seen a handful of times. The rearrangement joins TRBV4-1 to TRBJ1-2; possible D gene TRBD1, 6 bases. Germline CDR1 and CDR2: MGHRA and YSYEKL. Trimming took 3 bases from V and 5 from J, leaving 16 bases between them. This CDR3 has 15 amino acids. In DNA, the CDR3 is TGCGCCAGCAGCCAGCTAGAGACAGGACCGTATGGCTACACCTTC. Translated: CASSQLETGPYGYTF.

This clonotype showed up just a few times. In DNA, the CDR3 is TGTGCCAGCAGCTTAAATCCTAGCGGGGTCAATGAGCAGTTCTTC. It is translated as CASSLNPSGVNEQFF. The V call is TRBV7-3, the J call TRBJ2-1; TRBD2 agrees at 9 bases. Germline lookup yields CDR1 SGHTA and CDR2 FQGTGA. The ends lost 1 base at V and 6 bases at J; junction bases unmatched: 4. The length of the CDR3 is 15 residues. Full variable domain (remainder filled in from reference TRBV7-3 and TRBJ2-1): GAGVSQTPSNKVTEKGKYVELRCDPISGHTALYWYRQSLGQGPEFLIYFQGTGAADDSGLPNDRFFAVRPEGSVSTLKIQRTERGDSAVYLCASSLNPSGVNEQFFGPGTRLTVL.

This clonotype was counted a few times. The CDR3 nucleotides read TGTGCCAGCAGGAACAGGAGACCAGATGAAAAACTGTTTTTT. It translates to CASRNRRPDEKLFF. The chain links TRBV12-3 or TRBV12-4 to TRBJ1-4; D might be TRBD1 (5 bases). V gave up 6 bases and J gave up 6 bases, with 14 bases separating them. The CDR3 runs to 14 residues.

This clonotype showed up many times. The chain couples TRBV7-8 to TRBJ2-1, with 11 bases that match TRBD1. Looked up from germline, CDR1 is SGHVS and CDR2 is FQNEAQ. The ends lost 11 bases at V and 7 bases at J; junction bases unmatched: 10. The CDR3 consists of 14 residues. The DNA for the CDR3 is TGTGCCTGCTATCGGGACAGGGGGATGAATGAGCAGTTCTTC. Its translation is CACYRDRGMNEQFF.

This clonotype was observed a handful of times. V is TRBV30 and J is TRBJ2-1, with D hard to call. The CDR3 is made up of 13 amino acids. Germline-derived CDR1 and CDR2 are GTSNPN and SVGIG (reference sequence). V dropped 0 bases and J dropped 5 bases, with 8 bases sitting between them. The CDR3 reads CAWSVGGNNEQFF. As DNA, the CDR3 is TGTGCCTGGAGTGTGGGCGGAAACAATGAGCAGTTCTTC.

The chain recombines TRBV6-5 with TRBJ1-2; the D is unclear. V was trimmed by 0 bases and J by 6 bases, leaving 11 bases between them. There are 14 residues in the CDR3. Germline V gives CDR1 MNHEY, CDR2 SVGAGI. The CDR3: CASSYSMEINGYTF. The CDR3, as DNA: TGTGCCAGCAGTTACTCTATGGAGATTAATGGCTACACCTTC.

This clonotype was observed many times. The chain joins TRBV5-1 to TRBJ2-4; TRBD1 matches at 9 bases. Looked up from germline, CDR1 is SGHRS and CDR2 is YFSETQ. This CDR3 region has 16 residues. The junction had 6 bases not matched to a gene; V was cut back by 4 bases and J by 1 base. The CDR3 DNA sequence: TGCGCCAGCAGCCCCGGGACAGGGTTGGCCAAAAACATTCAGTACTTC. Protein product: CASSPGTGLAKNIQYF.

This clonotype was observed a few times. The V call is TRBV23-1, the J call TRBJ2-3, with TRBD1 matching over 8 bases. TRBV23-1 is flagged as an ORF with uncertain function. V trimming: 7 bases; J trimming: 0 bases; junction bases outside the gene matches: 12. The CDR3 has 17 residues. The CDR3 here is CASTDSDRASSTDTQYF. The CDR3 nucleotides read TGCGCCAGCACCGATTCGGACAGGGCGTCTAGCACAGATACGCAGTATTTT.

The chain carries TRBV7-9 and TRBJ2-3, with 8 bases identical to TRBD1. V dropped 1 base and J dropped 1; count of bases not matched to a gene: 1. The CDR3 runs 15 residues. The V gene's germline CDR1 is SEHNR and CDR2 FQNEAQ (reference sequence). The chain's CDR3 is CASSLGDRRTDTQYF. The DNA of the CDR3 is TGTGCCAGCAGCTTAGGGGACAGGCGCACAGATACGCAGTATTTT.

The chain employs TRBV7-8 and TRBJ1-1, with TRBD1 matching over 7 bases. Trimming cost V 1 base and J 0 bases; bases outside gene matches: 14. The germline V gene encodes CDR1 SGHVS and CDR2 FQNEAQ. The CDR3 is made up of 19 amino acids. DNA of the CDR3: TGTGCCAGCAGCTTAGAAATGACAGGGACGATCGCGGTGAACACTGAAGCTTTCTTT. This gives the protein CASSLEMTGTIAVNTEAFF. The complete variable domain, with remaining parts taken from reference TRBV7-8 and TRBJ1-1, reads GAGVSQSPRYKVAKRGQDVALRCDPISGHVSLFWYQQALGQGPEFLTYFQNEAQLDKSGLPSDRFFAERPEGSVSTLKIQRTQQEDSAVYLCASSLEMTGTIAVNTEAFFGQGTRLTVV.

This clonotype has more than one count but fewer than ten. This chain links TRBV9 with TRBJ2-5; D is unclear. The CDR3 consists of 12 residues. V was cut by 3 bases and J by 9 bases, with 12 bases left in between. Germline CDR1 and CDR2: SGDLS and YYNGEE. CDR3 amino acids: CASSGVATPQYF. CDR3 in DNA: TGTGCCAGCAGCGGCGTTGCGACTCCCCAGTACTTC.

This clonotype has at least ten counts. The V gene is TRBV4-3, the J gene TRBJ2-5; D is possibly TRBD2 (5 bases). This CDR3 region has 13 residues. Germline V gene lookup returns CDR1 LGHNA and CDR2 YSLEER. Deletions cut 1 base from V and 2 bases from J, with 5 bases between. CDR3 loop: CASSQGLQETQYF. CDR3 in DNA: TGCGCCAGCAGCCAAGGACTACAAGAGACCCAGTACTTC.

The V gene is TRBV2, the J gene TRBJ2-3, with 7 nucleotides matching TRBD2. This CDR3 region has 14 residues. CDR1 SNHLY and CDR2 FYNNEI come from the germline V gene. Unmatched junction bases numbered 9, after V lost 6 bases and J lost 6 bases. CDR3 loop: CASRGRLAADTQYF. The CDR3 DNA reads as TGTGCCAGCAGGGGTAGACTAGCTGCCGATACGCAGTATTTT.

The genes are TRBV20-1 and TRBJ1-5; no clear D. The CDR3 consists of 15 residues. Germline CDR1 DFQATT, CDR2 SNEGSKA (reference sequence). Between the trimmed V and J ends, which lost 3 bases and 2 bases, there was a span of 14 bases. CDR3 DNA: TGCAGTGCTAGGGGGATTGGCCCCGGCAATCAGCCCCAGCATTTT. Translating it yields CSARGIGPGNQPQHF.

There are many counts of this clonotype. The J gene is TRBJ2-1, the V gene TRBV12-3 or TRBV12-4; the match to TRBD1 covers 8 bases. The V and J ends lost 7 bases and 7 bases, in that order; junction bases with no gene match: 6. The CDR3 has 13 residues. CDR3 in amino acids: CASTQTGVNEQFF. In nucleotides, the CDR3 is TGTGCCAGCACCCAGACAGGGGTGAATGAGCAGTTCTTC.

The rearrangement uses TRBV29-1 and TRBJ1-1; unclear D gene. The CDR3 has 15 residues. Germline assignment: CDR1 SQVTM and CDR2 ANQGSEA. Trimming took 0 bases from V and 1 from J, leaving 12 bases between them. DNA for the CDR3: TGCAGCGTTGAAGATGGCGTCCGCGAGAACACTGAAGCTTTCTTT. This encodes CSVEDGVRENTEAFF.

In this sample, this clonotype turned up many times. The rearrangement joins TRBV4-1 to TRBJ2-7; the D is unclear. This CDR3 spans 13 amino acids. V lost 1 base, J lost 3 bases, and 7 bases lay in between. Germline V gives CDR1 MGHRA, CDR2 YSYEKL. The chain's CDR3 is CASSQVVIYEQYF. CDR3 DNA sequence: TGCGCCAGCAGCCAAGTAGTCATCTACGAGCAGTACTTC.

This clonotype has only a few counts. CDR3 nucleotides: TGTGCTAGTAAGGAGATGAACACTGAAGCTTTCTTT. Its translation: CASKEMNTEAFF. The V and J genes are TRBV12-5 and TRBJ1-1; D remains ambiguous. V lost 8 bases to trimming and J lost 0 bases, with 7 bases between them. There are 12 residues in the CDR3. Germline V gene lookup returns CDR1 LGHNT and CDR2 FRNRAP.

The V gene is TRBV9, the J gene TRBJ1-1; TRBD1 agrees at 7 bases. The V segment lost 3 bases and the J segment 1 base; nucleotides outside the gene matches: 6. The CDR3 runs to 15 residues. Looked up from germline, CDR1 is SGDLS and CDR2 is YYNGEE. The CDR3 spells CASSAWTGGNTEAFF. The DNA for the CDR3 is TGTGCCAGCAGCGCATGGACAGGCGGGAACACTGAAGCTTTCTTT.

This clonotype was observed at least ten times. This sequence joins TRBV5-5 and TRBJ1-1, with D possibly being TRBD1 (5 bases). The germline V and J ends were trimmed by 0 bases and 4 bases, with 13 bases remaining between them. Germline CDR1 reads SGHKS; CDR2 reads YYEKEE (reference sequence). The length of the CDR3 is 15 residues. The CDR3 nucleotides are TGTGCCAGCAGCTTGGGGGACGGAGAGTTCACTGAAGCTTTCTTT. Residues: CASSLGDGEFTEAFF.

This clonotype was counted at least ten times. The V and J genes are TRBV7-3 and TRBJ2-5, with 7 bases fitting TRBD1. Germline CDR1 and CDR2: SGHTA and FQGTGA. The CDR3 runs to 15 residues. The ends lost 5 bases at V and 5 bases at J; junction bases unmatched: 11. The CDR3 protein is CASSPREGAMETQYF. The CDR3, as DNA: TGTGCCAGCAGCCCCCGAGAGGGGGCGATGGAGACCCAGTACTTC.

This clonotype was counted a few times. The rearrangement links TRBV27 to TRBJ1-1; 9 positions agree with TRBD1. Trimming cost V 6 bases and J 8 bases; bases outside gene matches: 4. The CDR3 consists of 12 residues. CDR1 is MNHEY and CDR2 is SMNVEV in the germline V gene (reference sequence). CDR3 residues: CASSRGTGEAFF. The CDR3 region has the DNA TGTGCCAGCAGCCGAGGGACAGGGGAAGCTTTCTTT.

This clonotype was counted a few times. The genes are TRBV6-6 and TRBJ2-5; 11 bases match TRBD2. With 1 base clipped from V and 1 base from J, the junction kept 5 bases outside the gene matches. There are 17 residues in the CDR3. Looked up from germline, CDR1 is MNHNY and CDR2 is SVGAGI (reference sequence). In DNA form, the CDR3 reads TGTGCCAGCAGTTACTGGGGGGGACTAGCGGTCCAAGAGACCCAGTACTTC. Protein sequence: CASSYWGGLAVQETQYF.